This TCR beta chain was recovered during a study of CD8 T cells in Susac syndrome (dated by TCRdb to between 2019 and 2020). Concerning the study at large: The study used repertoire sequencing to test whether antigen drove CD8+ T cell activation and differentiation in Susac syndrome. Here is what the overall study found, with its caveats: The number of individuals in the TCR sequencing and HLA analysis was acknowledged as relatively small.

High-throughput TCR beta sequencing profiled peripheral blood CD8+ and CD4+ T cells from healthy donors, Susac syndrome patients and multiple sclerosis patients. Treatment-naive patients with stable or active relapsing-remitting disease fulfilling revised McDonald criteria were used as multiple sclerosis controls. Bulk CD8+ and CD4+ T cells were purified by magnetic negative isolation, whereas CD8+ TEMRA cells were enriched by FACS. Blood was drawn into EDTA tubes, processed within 24 hours, and PBMCs were isolated by density gradient centrifugation. PBMCs intended for TCR sequencing were cryopreserved in liquid nitrogen and thawed later in a water bath at 37 degrees C. Purity of sorted or isolated CD4+, CD8+ and CD8+ TEMRA cells was at least 90%. The CDR3, cysteine through phenylalanine, is 15 amino acids long. The DNA shown is the 45-base CDR3, in frame from base 1. Sequences SGDLS (CDR1) and YYNGEE (CDR2) are obtained from the germline V gene. The junction carries 11 bases between V and J, which are trimmed by 4 bases and 0 bases respectively.

RNA was extracted using the RNeasy kit, and roughly 0.45 to 1 microgram was reverse transcribed with random hexamers. The immunoSEQ multiplex PCR assay, covering 54 Vbeta and 13 Jbeta segments, was used to amplify TCR beta CDR3 regions. PCR amplification bias was corrected by using a synthetic template baseline for primer optimization and computational correction. From the authors' description of their analysis: Reads were assigned to V, D and J genes according to IMGT and analyzed in immunoSEQ Analyzer, with only productive sequences retained. Clonality was computed as one minus Shannon entropy normalized by log2 of the number of productive unique sequences. For each patient and control, public and private clones were evaluated within the 100 most prevalent clones. Clones were defined as Susac-specific if absent from the healthy and MS cohorts, from around 1,000 published viral clones and from other ImmuneACCESS disease sequences. TCRdb handled the public reads itself, with Q25 trimming in fastp and clone calling in MiXCR, and kept productive beta chains. Identical CDR3 protein sequences are pooled into one entry, listed with their most common genes and DNA. These V and J calls are TCRdb output, not the study's own analysis. The sample records 200,000 to 250,000 distinct CDR3 sequences, 95% of which are singletons. The ten most abundant clones make up roughly 0.1% of the sample.

Of note for this clonotype: Its antigen remains unidentified. No much larger clonotype is one base removed from it; base qualities were not supplied.

What was sequenced was CD4+ T cells from PBMCs. The TCR was taken from a human donor with multiple sclerosis. The V and J genes are TRBV9 and TRBJ1-3; a weak D assignment points to TRBD1 (6 bases agree). The bases are TGTGCCAGCAGCCTTACGGACAGCTCTGGAAACACCATATATTTT. Its protein reads: CASSLTDSSGNTIYF.